This entry describes one T cell receptor (beta chain). This clonotype was seen ten or more times. No cognate antigen has been identified for it. No per-base quality is available; no much larger clone lies one base away. The record originates from a study of T cell repertoires in cytomegalovirus infection (dated by TCRdb to the late 2010s). Background on the whole study: Peptide stimulations targeted recently identified HLA-C-restricted CMV epitopes, whose presentation resists viral immunomodulation, together with well-studied HLA-B-restricted epitopes. Donor HLA type was relevant to the analysis, as public TCR beta signatures indicated carriage of CMV infection together with the matching HLA type.

These reads were obtained on an Illumina HiSeq 1500. The raw public data were reprocessed by TCRdb itself: fastp quality trimming at Q25, MiXCR clonotype calling, in-frame beta chains only. Rows are combined by CDR3 protein, so each entry shows the most common genes and DNA. This sample holds some 700,000 distinct CDR3 sequences; roughly 36% were observed only once. The ten largest clones capture 15% to 20% of the sample. Relative to germline, V is missing 5 bases and J is missing 10 bases, with 7 bases of the junction outside any gene match. The CDR3 runs 13 amino acids, cysteine and phenylalanine included. The CDR3 DNA has 39 bases and is translated from base 1. Taken from the germline V gene, the CDR1 and CDR2 loops are SGHTA and FQGNSA. Summary of the overall study and its limitations: Carriers of CMV infection plus the relevant HLA type were discriminated by the cumulative frequency of public TCR beta family members in the study cohort and in an independent roughly 400-donor cohort. The ex vivo response was dominated by HLA-C-restricted CMV-specific TCR beta clonotypes, which also provided the single most frequent clonotype in two of eight donors.

What this sample's treatment or condition label stands for: in vitro stimulation with specific CMV peptide epitopes to enrich CMV-specific T cells. The sequence was obtained from a human donor in good health (CMV status not recorded). Some clones in this sample may be carry-over from other donors' samples. The source was cultured PBMCs, collected from culture after CMV antigen stimulation. Recombination joined TRBV7-2 with TRBJ1-4, with TRBD1 identical over 7 junction bases. The CDR3 protein is CASSPRQGGKLFF. The bases are TGTGCCAGCAGCCCTCGACAGGGAGGAAAACTGTTTTTT. Supplemented by the reference TRBV7-2 and TRBJ1-4 proteins around the CDR3, the complete variable domain is GAGVSQSPSNKVTEKGKDVELRCDPISGHTALYWYRQSLGQGLEFLIYFQGNSAPDKSGLPSDRFSAERTGGSVSTLTIQRTQQEDSAVYLCASSPRQGGKLFFGSGTQLSVL.